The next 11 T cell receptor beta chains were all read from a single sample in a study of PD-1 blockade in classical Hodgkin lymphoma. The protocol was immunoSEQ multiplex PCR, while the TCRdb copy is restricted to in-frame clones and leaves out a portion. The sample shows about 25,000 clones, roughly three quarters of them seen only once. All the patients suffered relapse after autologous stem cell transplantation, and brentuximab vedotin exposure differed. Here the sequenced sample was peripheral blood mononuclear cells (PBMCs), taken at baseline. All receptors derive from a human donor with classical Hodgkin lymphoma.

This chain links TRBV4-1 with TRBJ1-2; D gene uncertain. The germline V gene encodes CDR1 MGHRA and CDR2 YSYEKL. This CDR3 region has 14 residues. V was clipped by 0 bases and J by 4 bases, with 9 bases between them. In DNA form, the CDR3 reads TGCGCCAGCAGCCAAGATATCAGAGCCTATGGCTACACCTTC. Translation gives CASSQDIRAYGYTF.

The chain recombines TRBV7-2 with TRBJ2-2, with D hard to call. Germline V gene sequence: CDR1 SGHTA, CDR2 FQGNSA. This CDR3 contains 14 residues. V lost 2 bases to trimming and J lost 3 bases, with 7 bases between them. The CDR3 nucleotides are TGTGCCAGCAGCTTAAAACTCTACACCGGGGAGCTGTTTTTT. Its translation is CASSLKLYTGELFF.

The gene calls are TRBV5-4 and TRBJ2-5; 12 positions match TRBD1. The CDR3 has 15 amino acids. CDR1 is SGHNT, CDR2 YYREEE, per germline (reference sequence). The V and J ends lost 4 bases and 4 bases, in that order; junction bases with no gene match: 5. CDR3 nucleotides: TGTGCCAGCAGCAAGGGACAGGGGGCAGGAGAGACCCAGTACTTC. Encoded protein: CASSKGQGAGETQYF.

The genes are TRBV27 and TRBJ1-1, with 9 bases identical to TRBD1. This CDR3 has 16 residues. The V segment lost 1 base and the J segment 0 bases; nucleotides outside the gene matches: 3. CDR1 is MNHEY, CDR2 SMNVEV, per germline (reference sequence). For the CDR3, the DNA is TGTGCCAGCAGTTTATACAGGGGGCCCGTGAACACTGAAGCTTTCTTT. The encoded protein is CASSLYRGPVNTEAFF.

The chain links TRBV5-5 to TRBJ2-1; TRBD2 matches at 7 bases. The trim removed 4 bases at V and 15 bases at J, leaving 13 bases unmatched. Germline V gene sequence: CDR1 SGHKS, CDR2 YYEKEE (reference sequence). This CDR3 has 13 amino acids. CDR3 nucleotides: TGTGCCAGCAGCACCACAAGCGGGGTCCTTGGGTTCTTC. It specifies CASSTTSGVLGFF.

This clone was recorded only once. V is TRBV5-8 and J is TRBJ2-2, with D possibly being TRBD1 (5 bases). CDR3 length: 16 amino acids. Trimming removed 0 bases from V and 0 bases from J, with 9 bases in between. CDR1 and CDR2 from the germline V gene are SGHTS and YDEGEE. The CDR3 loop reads CASSLGTRANTGELFF. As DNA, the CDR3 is TGTGCCAGCAGCTTGGGGACAAGAGCGAACACCGGGGAGCTGTTTTTT. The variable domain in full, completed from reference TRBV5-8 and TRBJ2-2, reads EAGVTQSPTHLIKTRGQQATLRCSPISGHTSVYWYQQALGLGLQFLLWYDEGEERNRGNFPPRFSGRQFPNYSSELNVNALELEDSALYLCASSLGTRANTGELFFGEGSRLTVL.

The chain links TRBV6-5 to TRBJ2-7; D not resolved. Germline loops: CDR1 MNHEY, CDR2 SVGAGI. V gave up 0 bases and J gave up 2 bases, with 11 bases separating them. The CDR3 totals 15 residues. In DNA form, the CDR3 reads TGTGCCAGCAGTTACTCGAGCCTAGACCCCTACGAGCAGTACTTC. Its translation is CASSYSSLDPYEQYF.

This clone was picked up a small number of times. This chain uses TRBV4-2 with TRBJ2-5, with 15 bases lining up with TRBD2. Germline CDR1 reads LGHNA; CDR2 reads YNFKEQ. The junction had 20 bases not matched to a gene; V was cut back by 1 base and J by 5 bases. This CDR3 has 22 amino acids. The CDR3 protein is CASSQGLRDWTSGGAGGETQYF. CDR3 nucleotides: TGTGCCAGCAGCCAAGGGCTTCGCGACTGGACTAGCGGGGGGGCTGGCGGTGAGACCCAGTACTTC.

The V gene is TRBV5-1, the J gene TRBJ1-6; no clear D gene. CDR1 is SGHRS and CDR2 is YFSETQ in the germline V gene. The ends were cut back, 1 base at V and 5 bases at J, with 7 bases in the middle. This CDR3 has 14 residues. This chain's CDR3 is CASSLTDNNSPLHF. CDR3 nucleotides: TGCGCCAGCAGCTTGACGGATAATAATTCACCCCTCCACTTT.

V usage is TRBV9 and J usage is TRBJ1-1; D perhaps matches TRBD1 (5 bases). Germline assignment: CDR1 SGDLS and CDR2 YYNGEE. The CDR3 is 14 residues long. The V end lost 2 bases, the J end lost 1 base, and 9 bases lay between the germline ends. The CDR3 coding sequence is TGTGCCAGCAGCGTTCAGCAGGGGAACACTGAAGCTTTCTTT. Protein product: CASSVQQGNTEAFF.

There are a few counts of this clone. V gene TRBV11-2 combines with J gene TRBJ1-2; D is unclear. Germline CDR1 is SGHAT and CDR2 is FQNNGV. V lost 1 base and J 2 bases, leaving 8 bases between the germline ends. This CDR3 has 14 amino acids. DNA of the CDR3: TGTGCCAGCAGCTTAGGACGAGGGAACTATGGCTACACCTTC. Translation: CASSLGRGNYGYTF.